The 9 T cell receptor beta chains below were found in one sample sequenced in a study of blood T cells in healthy people across ages. Primed by a sample-barcoded 5' primer and a J-beta primer mix, a second PCR proceeded for about 6 to 12 cycles. Using its own MiXCR run on the 5' RACE reads, TCRdb lists one record per CDR3 protein. The sample contains fewer than 700,000 distinct CDR3 sequences, 40% to 45% of which appear only once. Sequenced: blood. The source is a man at least 80 years old in good health.

Regarding this clonotype: At one end, the junction sequence differs from germline, possibly due to a read error. J is TRBJ2-1 and V is TRBV7-9; D is perhaps TRBD1 (5 bases). The germline CDR1 and CDR2 sequences are SEHNR and FQNEAQ (reference sequence). The CDR3 sequence is 15 residues long. CDR3 nucleotide sequence: TGTGCCAGCAGCCTTGGCGCAGGGATGTACAATGGGCAGTTCTTC. This sequence encodes CASSLGAGMYNGQFF.

This clonotype was counted ten times or more. J is TRBJ1-2 and V is TRBV7-9; D is uncertain. Germline CDR1 SEHNR, CDR2 FQNEAQ (reference sequence). With 6 bases removed from V and 8 bases from J, the gap between germline ends came to 16 bases. CDR3 length equals 13 residues. The CDR3 DNA reads TGTGCCAGCAGTTTCTCAGTCGTGCAAGGCTACACCTTC. Its protein is CASSFSVVQGYTF.

The table lists this clonotype with many counts. This chain joins TRBV7-3 and TRBJ2-3; 7 positions match TRBD2. Germline V gene data show CDR1 as SGHTA and CDR2 as FQGTGA. The CDR3 contains 14 residues. V lost 3 bases and J lost 4; bases outside the gene matches: 4. The CDR3 is CASSLGLAADTQYF. The CDR3 DNA reads TGTGCCAGCAGCTTGGGCCTAGCGGCAGATACGCAGTATTTT.

The table lists this clonotype with a few counts. The chain employs TRBV4-3 and TRBJ2-1; 10 bases match TRBD2. After removal of 4 bases from V and 8 bases from J, the junction contained 8 bases not matched to a gene. Germline CDR1 and CDR2: LGHNA and YSLEER. The CDR3 covers 15 residues. The CDR3 nucleotides are TGCGCCAGCAGCCCTTCTAGCGGGGGACCCTATGAGCAGTTCTTC. Its protein product is CASSPSSGGPYEQFF.

This clonotype was detected a few times. The chain recombines TRBV25-1 with TRBJ1-2; D is undetermined. The CDR3 consists of 14 residues. V lost 5 bases and J lost 4, with 14 bases in between. Per the germline V gene, CDR1 is MGHDK and CDR2 is SYGVNS. The DNA for the CDR3 is TGTGCCAGCAGTCCCCCGGGCAGTACCTATGGCTACACCTTC. It is translated as CASSPPGSTYGYTF.

The chain uses TRBV30 and TRBJ2-5; 7 bases line up with TRBD2. This CDR3 is 17 amino acids long. The germline V gene encodes CDR1 GTSNPN and CDR2 SVGIG (reference sequence). Trimming removed 2 bases from V and 11 bases from J; junction bases left unmatched: 23. The CDR3 protein is CAWSTTPGGVSYNEQYF. The CDR3 DNA reads as TGTGCCTGGAGTACCACCCCGGGGGGAGTTTCTTACAATGAGCAGTACTTC.

This chain connects TRBV4-1 to TRBJ2-7; the match to TRBD1 covers 10 bases. Looked up from germline, CDR1 is MGHRA and CDR2 is YSYEKL. The V segment lost 5 bases and the J segment 6 bases; nucleotides outside the gene matches: 1. This CDR3 is built from 12 residues. Here the CDR3 DNA reads TGCGCCAGCAGCTGGACAGGGGGCGAGCAGTACTTC. Protein sequence: CASSWTGGEQYF.

This sequence joins TRBV24-1 and TRBJ2-5, with 7 bases that match TRBD1. The V and J ends lost 3 bases and 3 bases, in that order; junction bases with no gene match: 6. Germline V CDR1 and CDR2: KGHDR, SFDVKD. CDR3 length equals 15 residues. For the CDR3, the DNA is TGTGCCACCAGTGATCCCGGACAGGCTAAAGAGACCCAGTACTTC. This sequence encodes CATSDPGQAKETQYF.

The chain couples TRBV6-1 to TRBJ2-2; TRBD1 is a possible D gene (5 bases). CDR3 length: 14 residues. V lost 3 bases to trimming and J lost 4 bases, with 9 bases between them. CDR1 and CDR2 (germline): MNHNS, SASEGT. CDR3 DNA: TGTGCCAGCAGTGACGGCAGGGTCACCGGGGAGCTGTTTTTT. This codes for CASSDGRVTGELFF.